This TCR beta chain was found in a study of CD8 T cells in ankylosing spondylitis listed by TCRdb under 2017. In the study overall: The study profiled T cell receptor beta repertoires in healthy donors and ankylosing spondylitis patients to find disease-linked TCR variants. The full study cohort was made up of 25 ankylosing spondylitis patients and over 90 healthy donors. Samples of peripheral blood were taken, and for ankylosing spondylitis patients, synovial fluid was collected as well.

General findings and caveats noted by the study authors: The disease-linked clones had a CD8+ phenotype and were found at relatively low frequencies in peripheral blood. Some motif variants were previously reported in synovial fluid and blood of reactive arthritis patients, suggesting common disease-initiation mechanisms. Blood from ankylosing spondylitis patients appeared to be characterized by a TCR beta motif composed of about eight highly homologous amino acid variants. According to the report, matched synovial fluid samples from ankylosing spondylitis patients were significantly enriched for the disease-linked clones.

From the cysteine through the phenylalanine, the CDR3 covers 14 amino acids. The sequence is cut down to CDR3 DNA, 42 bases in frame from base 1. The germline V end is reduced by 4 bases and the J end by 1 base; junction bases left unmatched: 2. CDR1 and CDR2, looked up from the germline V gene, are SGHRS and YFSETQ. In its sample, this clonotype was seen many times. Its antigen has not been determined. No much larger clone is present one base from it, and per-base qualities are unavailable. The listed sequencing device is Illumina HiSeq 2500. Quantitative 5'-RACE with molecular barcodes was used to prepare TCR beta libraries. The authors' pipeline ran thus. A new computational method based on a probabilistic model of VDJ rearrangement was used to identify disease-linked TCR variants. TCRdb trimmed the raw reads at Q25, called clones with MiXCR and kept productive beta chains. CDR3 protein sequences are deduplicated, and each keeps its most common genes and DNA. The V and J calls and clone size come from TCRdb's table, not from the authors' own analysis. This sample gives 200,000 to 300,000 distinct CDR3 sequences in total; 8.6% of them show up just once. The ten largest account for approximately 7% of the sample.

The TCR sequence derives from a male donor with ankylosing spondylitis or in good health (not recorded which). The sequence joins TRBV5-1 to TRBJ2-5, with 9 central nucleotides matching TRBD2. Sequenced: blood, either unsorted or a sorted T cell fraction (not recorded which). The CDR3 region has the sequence CASSPSGAQETQYF. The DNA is TGCGCCAGCAGCCCTAGCGGGGCCCAAGAGACCCAGTACTTC. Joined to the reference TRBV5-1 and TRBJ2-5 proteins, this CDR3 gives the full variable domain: KAGVTQTPRYLIKTRGQQVTLSCSPISGHRSVSWYQQTPGQGLQFLFEYFSETQRNKGNFPGRFSGRQFSNSRSEMNVSTLELGDSALYLCASSPSGAQETQYFGPGTRLLVL.